The next 29 T cell receptor beta chains were all read from a single sample in a study of cytomegalovirus exposure and HLA in healthy donors. Profiling relied on immunoSEQ multiplex PCR, and the TCRdb table lists in-frame clones only, not all of them. The data hold 50,000 or so clones, with about 94% observed a single time. Sequenced input: PBMCs. The receptors derive from a woman aged 18-29 years in good health and CMV-seropositive.

The V gene is TRBV6-5, the J gene TRBJ2-7; weak D call: TRBD2 (5 bases). V lost 6 bases and J lost 7, with 19 bases in between. In germline, CDR1 is MNHEY, CDR2 SVGAGI. This CDR3 spans 14 amino acids. Written as DNA, the CDR3 is TGTGCCAGCAGAACGCTAGCTTCAGTGAGAGAGCAGTACTTC. It codes for CASRTLASVREQYF.

The chain recombines TRBV19 with TRBJ2-7; 13 positions agree with TRBD2. V trimming: 7 bases; J trimming: 4 bases; junction bases outside the gene matches: 10. Germline CDR1 is LNHDA and CDR2 is SQIVND (reference sequence). This CDR3 has 16 amino acids. The DNA of the CDR3 is TGTGCCAGTACCCCGACCCTGGGACTAGCGGGGTACGAGCAGTACTTC. Amino acids: CASTPTLGLAGYEQYF.

The rearrangement links TRBV5-1 to TRBJ2-7; tentative D call: TRBD2 (7 bases). The CDR3 has 15 residues. V was clipped by 4 bases and J by 3 bases, with 17 bases between them. CDR1 is SGHRS and CDR2 is YFSETQ in the germline V gene. The CDR3 region has the DNA TGCGCCAGCAGCCCCGAAGGGAGGGGGAACTACGAGCAGTACTTC. This sequence encodes CASSPEGRGNYEQYF.

This clone is a singleton in its sample. The chain recombines TRBV10-3 with TRBJ1-3; D gene ambiguous. This CDR3 region has 14 residues. V lost 4 bases to trimming and J lost 7 bases, with 14 bases between them. Germline V CDR1 and CDR2: ENHRY, SYGVKD. The CDR3 nucleotides are TGTGCCATCAGTGCTCGGGGTGTGGAGAACACCATATATTTT. Amino acids: CAISARGVENTIYF.

The chain carries TRBV29-1 and TRBJ1-1; TRBD1 agrees at 10 bases. Germline V gene sequence: CDR1 SQVTM, CDR2 ANQGSEA. The CDR3 runs to 15 residues. J gave up 6 bases and V 7 bases, and 14 bases lay outside the gene matches. The chain's CDR3 is CSGKSGDRGLSEAFF. CDR3 nucleotide sequence: TGCAGCGGAAAAAGTGGGGACAGGGGTTTATCTGAAGCTTTCTTT. The variable domain in full, with the rest retrieved from reference TRBV29-1 and TRBJ1-1, is SAVISQKPSRDICQRGTSLTIQCQVDSQVTMMFWYRQQPGQSLTLIATANQGSEATYESGFVIDKFPISRPNLTFSTLTVSNMSPEDSSIYLCSGKSGDRGLSEAFFGQGTRLTVV.

J is TRBJ2-7 and V is TRBV5-1; no reliable D call. Trimming left V 7 bases short and J 5 bases short, with 10 bases between. Germline assignment: CDR1 SGHRS and CDR2 YFSETQ. The CDR3 has 11 residues. DNA for the CDR3: TGCGCCAGCGCTAATAGCCACGAGCAGTACTTC. Translated, it gives CASANSHEQYF.

This clone showed up just a few times. This chain joins TRBV19 and TRBJ2-5, with 7 positions matching TRBD2. The CDR3 runs to 15 residues. Germline loops: CDR1 LNHDA, CDR2 SQIVND (reference sequence). V trimming: 3 bases; J trimming: 1 base; junction bases outside the gene matches: 5. The DNA for the CDR3 is TGTGCCAGTAGTATGGTCGGGAGGACCCAAGAGACCCAGTACTTC. It encodes CASSMVGRTQETQYF.

CDR3 loop: CASSLASTPLRVGGDNEQFF. The CDR3 nucleotides read TGCGCCAGCAGCTTGGCCTCAACCCCCCTCCGGGTTGGCGGAGACAATGAGCAGTTCTTC. V and J are TRBV5-1 and TRBJ2-1; D uncertain. The CDR3 is made up of 20 amino acids. Germline V lookup: CDR1 SGHRS, CDR2 YFSETQ. V was clipped by 0 bases and J by 5 bases, with 27 bases between them. The whole variable domain, filled in from reference TRBV5-1 and TRBJ2-1, reads KAGVTQTPRYLIKTRGQQVTLSCSPISGHRSVSWYQQTPGQGLQFLFEYFSETQRNKGNFPGRFSGRQFSNSRSEMNVSTLELGDSALYLCASSLASTPLRVGGDNEQFFGPGTRLTVL.

The chain combines TRBV19 with TRBJ1-1, with D possibly TRBD1 on 6 matching bases. This CDR3 comprises 12 residues. The V gene's germline CDR1 is LNHDA and CDR2 SQIVND (reference sequence). Trimming removed 4 bases at V and 7 bases at J, with 10 bases between. CDR3 nucleotide sequence: TGTGCCAGTAGTAGGACAGCCGTTGAAGCTTTCTTT. This translates into CASSRTAVEAFF.

The rearrangement links TRBV27 to TRBJ1-1; 8 positions match TRBD1. Germline CDR1 reads MNHEY; CDR2 reads SMNVEV (reference sequence). The CDR3 has 16 residues. After removal of 7 bases from V and 1 base from J, the junction contained 11 bases not matched to a gene. CDR3 nucleotide sequence: TGTGCCAGCATCGAAACAGGGGGTGGGAGGAACACTGAAGCTTTCTTT. As protein: CASIETGGGRNTEAFF.

The CDR3 DNA follows: TGTGCCAGCACCTTTATAGCTGCAGGGGCGGCTTTCTTT. Amino acid sequence: CASTFIAAGAAFF. The chain employs TRBV28 and TRBJ1-1, with a tentative D call TRBD1 (6 bases). The V and J ends lost 7 bases and 11 bases respectively, with 20 bases between them. In germline, CDR1 is MDHEN, CDR2 SYDVKM. The CDR3 is 13 amino acids.

V usage is TRBV27 and J usage is TRBJ2-1; 7 bases match TRBD2. The germline V gene encodes CDR1 MNHEY and CDR2 SMNVEV (reference sequence). The CDR3 has 15 amino acids. The ends lost 1 base at V and 5 bases at J; junction bases unmatched: 5. Here the CDR3 DNA reads TGTGCCAGCAGTTTATTCGGGAGGTTCAACAATGAGCAGTTCTTC. Protein: CASSLFGRFNNEQFF.

The chain has TRBV30 and TRBJ1-2; D is undetermined. Germline V gives CDR1 GTSNPN, CDR2 SVGIG (reference sequence). The V gene lost 0 bases and the J gene lost 6 bases, with 14 bases spanning the gap. The CDR3 covers 14 residues. The CDR3 DNA is TGTGCCTGGAGTGTGTTGATCTCTAAGCATGGCTACACCTTC. Translated: CAWSVLISKHGYTF.

The V call is TRBV2, the J call TRBJ1-1; 11 bases match TRBD1. The V gene's germline CDR1 is SNHLY and CDR2 FYNNEI. V lost 6 bases, J lost 5 bases, and 5 bases stayed unmatched. The CDR3 is 14 amino acids. Here the CDR3 reads CASSTRDRGTEAFF. Written as DNA, the CDR3 is TGTGCCAGCAGCACCCGGGACAGGGGGACTGAAGCTTTCTTT.

The V gene is TRBV18, the J gene TRBJ1-4; the D gene is possibly TRBD1 (6 bases). This CDR3 is built from 13 residues. With 3 bases removed from V and 7 bases from J, the gap between germline ends came to 9 bases. Germline V gives CDR1 KGHSH, CDR2 LQKENI. The CDR3 loop is CASSPEQGEKLFF. In DNA, the CDR3 is TGTGCCAGCTCACCCGAACAGGGTGAAAAACTGTTTTTT. The full variable domain, completed using reference TRBV18 and TRBJ1-4, is NAGVMQNPRHLVRRRGQEARLRCSPMKGHSHVYWYRQLPEEGLKFMVYLQKENIIDESGMPKERFSAEFPKEGPSILRIQQVVRGDSAAYFCASSPEQGEKLFFGSGTQLSVL.

The chain joins TRBV6-1 to TRBJ2-7; the D gene is possibly TRBD2 (6 bases). V was pared by 5 bases and J by 2 bases, with 7 bases between. This CDR3 comprises 12 residues. Germline CDR1 and CDR2: MNHNS and SASEGT. This CDR3 reads CASSSSAYEQYF. The CDR3 DNA sequence: TGTGCCAGCAGTTCTAGCGCCTACGAGCAGTACTTC.

This chain connects TRBV27 to TRBJ2-7, with 10 bases fitting TRBD1. The germline V gene has CDR1 MNHEY and CDR2 SMNVEV (reference sequence). V lost 7 bases, J lost 3 bases, and 6 bases stayed unmatched. The CDR3 totals 14 residues. CDR3 sequence reads: CASTPRTGGYEQYF. The CDR3 DNA sequence: TGTGCCAGCACGCCTCGGACAGGGGGCTACGAGCAGTACTTC.

This chain links TRBV5-1 with TRBJ2-7; 10 nucleotides line up with TRBD2. CDR3 length: 17 residues. The germline V gene has CDR1 SGHRS and CDR2 YFSETQ. V gave up 0 bases and J gave up 5 bases; unmatched junction bases: 11. The CDR3 DNA is TGCGCCAGCAGCTTGGATCCAGCGGGAGGGCCCTACAACGAGCAGTACTTC. Protein product: CASSLDPAGGPYNEQYF.

CDR3 in DNA: TGTGCCAGCAGCTCATTTAATGGACCGGGACAGGGGGCTCGAGGCTACACCTTC. Translating gives CASSSFNGPGQGARGYTF. V usage is TRBV7-6 and J usage is TRBJ1-2; 12 positions agree with TRBD1. V dropped 4 bases and J dropped 8; count of bases not matched to a gene: 17. This CDR3 contains 18 residues. Per germline, CDR1 SGHVS and CDR2 FNYEAQ.

CDR3 loop: CASSSWSREDPYEQYF. In DNA, the CDR3 is TGTGCCAGTAGTAGTTGGAGCAGGGAAGATCCCTACGAGCAGTACTTC. The genes are TRBV19 and TRBJ2-7; D possibly corresponds to TRBD1 (5 bases). The V end was cut by 4 bases, the J end by 2 bases, with 18 bases between. This CDR3 has 16 amino acids. Germline CDR1 LNHDA, CDR2 SQIVND (reference sequence).

V is TRBV6-1 and J is TRBJ2-7, with 11 bases identical to TRBD2. V gave up 8 bases and J gave up 4 bases; unmatched junction bases: 7. CDR3 length: 14 amino acids. Per germline, CDR1 MNHNS and CDR2 SASEGT. The CDR3 is CASGPGLADYEQYF. CDR3 sequence (DNA): TGTGCCAGCGGTCCGGGACTAGCGGATTACGAGCAGTACTTC.

The chain has TRBV7-2 and TRBJ2-3; 7 nucleotides line up with TRBD2. The CDR3 runs 16 residues. Germline CDR1 is SGHTA and CDR2 is FQGNSA. Unmatched junction bases numbered 5, after V lost 1 base and J lost 1 base. The CDR3 sequence: CASSLGGGVGTDTQYF. CDR3 in DNA: TGTGCCAGCAGCTTAGGTGGGGGGGTTGGCACAGATACGCAGTATTTT.

The chain uses TRBV7-9 and TRBJ2-2, with D perhaps TRBD2 (6 bases). Trimming removed 5 bases from V and 7 bases from J, with 17 bases in between. Germline V CDR1 and CDR2: SEHNR, FQNEAQ (reference sequence). The CDR3 is made up of 15 amino acids. The CDR3: CASSLKPRGFGELFF. The CDR3 coding sequence is TGTGCCAGCAGCCTCAAACCGCGGGGTTTCGGGGAGCTGTTTTTT.

The rearrangement uses TRBV12-5 and TRBJ2-1; 7 bases map to TRBD1. The junction had 16 bases not matched to a gene; V was cut back by 4 bases and J by 4 bases. The CDR3 is 18 residues long. Germline CDR1 is LGHNT and CDR2 is FRNRAP. The CDR3 reads CASGSHFQTGQLYNEQFF. CDR3 DNA: TGTGCTAGTGGTTCACACTTTCAGACAGGGCAACTATACAATGAGCAGTTCTTC.

The J gene is TRBJ2-7, the V gene TRBV11-3, with TRBD1 matching 9 bases. After removal of 4 bases from V and 5 bases from J, the junction contained 6 bases not matched to a gene. Germline lookup yields CDR1 SGHNT and CDR2 YENEEA. The CDR3 has 14 residues. This chain's CDR3 is CASSSGTGLDEQYF. In DNA form, the CDR3 reads TGTGCCAGCAGCTCCGGGACAGGGTTGGACGAGCAGTACTTC.

This chain uses TRBV30 with TRBJ2-1; D is possibly TRBD2 (6 bases). The CDR3 has 15 amino acids. Trimming cost V 2 bases and J 4 bases, with 15 bases left between them. The germline CDR1 and CDR2 sequences are GTSNPN and SVGIG (reference sequence). The CDR3 loop reads CAWSWASGLYNEQFF. CDR3 nucleotide sequence: TGTGCCTGGAGTTGGGCCAGCGGGTTATACAATGAGCAGTTCTTC. Together with reference TRBV30 and TRBJ2-1, the CDR3 gives the full variable domain: SQTIHQWPATLVQPVGSPLSLECTVEGTSNPNLYWYRQAAGRGLQLLFYSVGIGQISSEVPQNLSASRPQDRQFILSSKKLLLSDSGFYLCAWSWASGLYNEQFFGPGTRLTVL.

The J gene is TRBJ2-2, the V gene TRBV7-3; the D is unclear. Trimming removed 0 bases from V and 2 bases from J, with 16 bases in between. The CDR3 has 18 amino acids. Germline CDR1 is SGHTA and CDR2 is FQGTGA. CDR3 sequence (DNA): TGTGCCAGCAGCTTAACGGGCGTCCCCTCCCTCAACACCGGGGAGCTGTTTTTT. Translation: CASSLTGVPSLNTGELFF.

The rearrangement joins TRBV9 to TRBJ2-5, with a tentative D call TRBD2 (6 bases). The length of the CDR3 is 15 residues. With 0 bases removed from V and 0 bases from J, the gap between germline ends came to 9 bases. Germline V gene data show CDR1 as SGDLS and CDR2 as YYNGEE. The CDR3: CASSVAGGYQETQYF. For the CDR3, the DNA is TGTGCCAGCAGCGTAGCTGGAGGGTACCAAGAGACCCAGTACTTC.

The V gene is TRBV6-1, the J gene TRBJ2-7, with 11 bases identical to TRBD2. J gave up 2 bases and V 0 bases, and 15 bases lay outside the gene matches. This CDR3 has 20 amino acids. Germline V gene sequence: CDR1 MNHNS, CDR2 SASEGT. CDR3 sequence reads: CASSEANPGLAVRGPYEQYF. The CDR3 DNA follows: TGTGCCAGCAGTGAAGCGAATCCGGGACTAGCGGTCCGAGGGCCCTACGAGCAGTACTTC.